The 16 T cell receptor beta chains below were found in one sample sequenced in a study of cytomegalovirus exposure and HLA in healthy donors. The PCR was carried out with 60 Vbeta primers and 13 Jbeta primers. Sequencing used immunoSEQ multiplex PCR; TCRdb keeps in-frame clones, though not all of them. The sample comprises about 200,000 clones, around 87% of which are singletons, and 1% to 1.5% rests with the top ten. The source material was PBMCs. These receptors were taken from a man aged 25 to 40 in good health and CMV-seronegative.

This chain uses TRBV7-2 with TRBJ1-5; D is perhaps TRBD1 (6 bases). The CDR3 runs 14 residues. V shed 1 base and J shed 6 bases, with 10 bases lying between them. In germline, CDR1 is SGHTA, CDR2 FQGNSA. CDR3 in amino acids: CASSLVVGAQPQHF. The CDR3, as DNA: TGTGCCAGCAGCTTAGTCGTGGGGGCTCAGCCCCAGCATTTT.

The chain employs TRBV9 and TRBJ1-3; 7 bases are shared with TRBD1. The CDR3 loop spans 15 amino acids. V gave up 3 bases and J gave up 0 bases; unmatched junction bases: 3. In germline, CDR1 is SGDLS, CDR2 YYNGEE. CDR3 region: CASSARQGSGNTIYF. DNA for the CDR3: TGTGCCAGCAGCGCCCGACAGGGCTCTGGAAACACCATATATTTT.

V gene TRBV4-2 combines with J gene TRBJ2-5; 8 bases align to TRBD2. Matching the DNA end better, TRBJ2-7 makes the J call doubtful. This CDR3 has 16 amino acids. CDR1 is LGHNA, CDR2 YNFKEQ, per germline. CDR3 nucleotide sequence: TGTGCCAGCAGCCAAGATTACGGCGGGGGGCTCTACGAGCAGTACTTC. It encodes CASSQDYGGGLYEQYF.

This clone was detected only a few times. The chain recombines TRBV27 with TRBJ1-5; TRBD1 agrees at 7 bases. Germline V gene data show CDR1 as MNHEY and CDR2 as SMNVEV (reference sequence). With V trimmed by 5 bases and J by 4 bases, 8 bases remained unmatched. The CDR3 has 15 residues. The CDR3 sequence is CASSHRTGVNQPQHF. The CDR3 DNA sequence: TGTGCCAGCAGTCACCGGACAGGAGTTAATCAGCCCCAGCATTTT.

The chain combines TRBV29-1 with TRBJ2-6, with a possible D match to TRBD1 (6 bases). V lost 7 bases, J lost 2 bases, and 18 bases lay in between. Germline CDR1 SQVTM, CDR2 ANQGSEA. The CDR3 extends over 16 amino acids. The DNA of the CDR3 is TGCAGCGCCGTCGGGCCATCAGGGGCTGGGGCCAACGTCCTGACTTTC. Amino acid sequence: CSAVGPSGAGANVLTF. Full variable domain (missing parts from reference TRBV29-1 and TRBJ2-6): SAVISQKPSRDICQRGTSLTIQCQVDSQVTMMFWYRQQPGQSLTLIATANQGSEATYESGFVIDKFPISRPNLTFSTLTVSNMSPEDSSIYLCSAVGPSGAGANVLTFGAGSRLTVL.

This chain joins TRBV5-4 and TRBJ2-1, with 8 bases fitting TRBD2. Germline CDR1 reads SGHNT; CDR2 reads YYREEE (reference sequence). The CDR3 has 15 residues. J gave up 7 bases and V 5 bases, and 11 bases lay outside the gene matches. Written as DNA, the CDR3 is TGTGCCAGCAGTCGTTCAGCGGGAGTGGATAATGAGCAGTTCTTC. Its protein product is CASSRSAGVDNEQFF.

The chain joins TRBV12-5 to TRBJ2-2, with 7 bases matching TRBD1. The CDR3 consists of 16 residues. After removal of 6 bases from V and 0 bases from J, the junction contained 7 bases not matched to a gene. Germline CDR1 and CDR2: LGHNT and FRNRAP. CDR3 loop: CASGLGQTSNTGELFF. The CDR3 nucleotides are TGTGCTAGTGGACTGGGACAGACGTCGAACACCGGGGAGCTGTTTTTT. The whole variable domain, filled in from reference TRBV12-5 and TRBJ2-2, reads DARVTQTPRHKVTEMGQEVTMRCQPILGHNTVFWYRQTMMQGLELLAYFRNRAPLDDSGMPKDRFSAEMPDATLATLKIQPSEPRDSAVYFCASGLGQTSNTGELFFGEGSRLTVL.

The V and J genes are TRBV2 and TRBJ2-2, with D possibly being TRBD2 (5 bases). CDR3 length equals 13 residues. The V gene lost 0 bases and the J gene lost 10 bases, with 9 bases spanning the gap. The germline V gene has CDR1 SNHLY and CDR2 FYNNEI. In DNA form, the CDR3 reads TGTGCCAGCAGTGAAGCGCAAGCGGCGGAGCTGTTTTTT. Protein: CASSEAQAAELFF.

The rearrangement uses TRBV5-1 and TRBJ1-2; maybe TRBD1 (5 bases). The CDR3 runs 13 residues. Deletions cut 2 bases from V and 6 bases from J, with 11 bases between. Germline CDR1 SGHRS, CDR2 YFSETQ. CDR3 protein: CASSLTARDGYTF. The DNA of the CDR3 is TGCGCCAGCAGCTTAACCGCCAGGGATGGCTACACCTTC.

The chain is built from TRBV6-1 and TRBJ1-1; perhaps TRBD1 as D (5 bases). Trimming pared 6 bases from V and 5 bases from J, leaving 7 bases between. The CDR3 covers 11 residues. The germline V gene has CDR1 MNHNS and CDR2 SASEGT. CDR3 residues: CASRGGTEAFF. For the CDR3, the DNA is TGTGCCAGCAGGGGGGGGACTGAAGCTTTCTTT.

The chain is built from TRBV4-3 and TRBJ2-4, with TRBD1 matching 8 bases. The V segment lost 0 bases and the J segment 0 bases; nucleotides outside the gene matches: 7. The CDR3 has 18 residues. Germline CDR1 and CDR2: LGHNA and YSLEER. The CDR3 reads CASSQDQGAKTAKNIQYF. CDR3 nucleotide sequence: TGCGCCAGCAGCCAAGATCAGGGGGCGAAGACAGCCAAAAACATTCAGTACTTC.

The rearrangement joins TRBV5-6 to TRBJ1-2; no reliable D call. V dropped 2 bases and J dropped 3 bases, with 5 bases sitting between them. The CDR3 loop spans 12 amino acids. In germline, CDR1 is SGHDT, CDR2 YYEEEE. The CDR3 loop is CASSFRYYGYTF. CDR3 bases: TGTGCCAGCAGCTTCAGATACTATGGCTACACCTTC.

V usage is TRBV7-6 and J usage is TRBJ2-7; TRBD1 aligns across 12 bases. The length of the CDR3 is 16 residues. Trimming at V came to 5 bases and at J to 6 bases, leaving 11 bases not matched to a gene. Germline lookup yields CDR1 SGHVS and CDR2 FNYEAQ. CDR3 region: CASSTTWDRGLGEQYF. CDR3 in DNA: TGTGCCAGCAGCACGACTTGGGACAGGGGGCTCGGCGAGCAGTACTTC.

The CDR3 DNA follows: TGTGCCAGCAGCCCCCTAACGATCGGGGAGCAGTACTTC. Its translation is CASSPLTIGEQYF. The rearrangement joins TRBV9 to TRBJ2-7; the D is unclear. Germline V CDR1 and CDR2: SGDLS, YYNGEE. Between the trimmed V and J ends, which lost 4 bases and 7 bases, there was a span of 15 bases. The CDR3 runs to 13 residues.

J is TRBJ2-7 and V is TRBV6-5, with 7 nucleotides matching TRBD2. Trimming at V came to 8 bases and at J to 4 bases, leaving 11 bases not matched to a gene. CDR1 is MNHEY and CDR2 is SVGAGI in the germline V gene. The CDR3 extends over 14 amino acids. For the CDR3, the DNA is TGTGCCAGCTTGAGCGGGGTTAAACCATACGAGCAGTACTTC. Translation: CASLSGVKPYEQYF.

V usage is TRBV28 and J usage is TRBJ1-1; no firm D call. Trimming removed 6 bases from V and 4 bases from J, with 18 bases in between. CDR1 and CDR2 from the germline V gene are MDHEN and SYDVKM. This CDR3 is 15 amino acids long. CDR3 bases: TGTGCCAGCAGACGCCCTGGCGGTGTAGGCACTGAAGCTTTCTTT. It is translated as CASRRPGGVGTEAFF.